The rows below give T cell receptor beta chains drawn from one sample of a study of blood T cell repertoires in COVID-19. TCRdb keeps only in-frame clones here, not all; method: immunoSEQ multiplex PCR. This sample has hundreds of thousands of clones, with around 90% found just once. The sequenced sample was peripheral blood. These receptors were taken from a woman under 30 who had recovered from COVID-19. The conserved cysteine and the conserved F or W are not part of the CDR3 here.

j_call,v_call,cdr3_aa
TRBJ1-2,TRBV14,ASSRQNYGYT
TRBJ1-1,TRBV10-3,AISESSLRWNTEAF
TRBJ2-3,TRBV19,ASRASGQSTDTQY
TRBJ1-4,TRBV6-5,ASRGDFGGEKLF
TRBJ1-2,TRBV4-3,ASSQDPVHSGYT
TRBJ1-5,TRBV12-3/TRBV12-4,ASSPGSNQPQH
TRBJ1-5,TRBV5-8,ASSHARDRAGQPQH
TRBJ1-1,TRBV6-2/TRBV6-3,ASSYPPRTGMNTEAF
TRBJ2-2,TRBV5-6,ASSLVDRDTGELF
TRBJ1-2,TRBV30,AWTRDRGLSGYT
TRBJ1-1,TRBV19,ASIWGRGNTEAF
TRBJ2-5,TRBV5-1,ASSLGLGPPQETQY
TRBJ2-1,TRBV4-3,ASSQDLAGGLNEQF
TRBJ2-1,TRBV5-1,ASSLAPTSGDEQF
TRBJ2-2,TRBV5-1,ASSLAGSGGELF
TRBJ2-2,TRBV9,ASSVVALAGGLYTGELF
TRBJ1-1,TRBV11-2,ASSLGTGEYTEAF
TRBJ2-2,TRBV5-5,ASSPPGQGITYTGELF
TRBJ1-6,TRBV4-1,ASSQPSQGVDSPLH
TRBJ1-5,TRBV5-1,ASSPSGFQPQH
TRBJ2-1,TRBV11-3,ASSWGGTPDNEQF
TRBJ2-3,TRBV6-1,ASSEGASGRRTDTQY
TRBJ2-1,TRBV20-1,SASLGLASSYNEQF
TRBJ2-5,TRBV7-9,ASSFSGQETQY
TRBJ2-3,TRBV5-4,ASSSPGPTGPDTQY
TRBJ1-6,TRBV10-2,ASSHRGYNSPLH
TRBJ1-1,TRBV7-9,ASSSQGPPNTEAF
TRBJ2-1,TRBV6-6,ASSYGGEYNEQF
TRBJ2-3,TRBV25-1,ASGPFARRTDTQY
TRBJ1-3,TRBV9,ASSSPAGSGNTIY
TRBJ2-1,TRBV7-9,ASSSLADLYNEQF
TRBJ2-5,TRBV3-1/TRBV3-2,ASSQAVGTSGSRRTQY
TRBJ2-3,TRBV4-3,ASSQDLPKPDTQY
TRBJ2-3,TRBV4-2,ASSQDVVAGGFTDTQY
TRBJ2-1,TRBV11-3,ASSLTGTLSSYNEQF
TRBJ2-1,TRBV29-1,SVASVHNEQF
TRBJ2-2,TRBV4-1,ASRAGIRAHNTGELF
TRBJ1-1,TRBV5-5,ASSLVRGTEAF
TRBJ2-3,TRBV10-1,ASISAGGVDTQY
TRBJ2-3,TRBV27,ASSLSPSSGSTDTQY
TRBJ1-2,TRBV30,AWGVMGREYGYT
TRBJ1-1,TRBV12-3/TRBV12-4,ATVGDFNTEAF
TRBJ1-1,TRBV18,ASSPQGASTEAF
TRBJ1-1,TRBV29-1,SVEPTGGVRGTEAF
TRBJ2-2,TRBV7-9,ASSSGTSGARGGELF